The subject of this entry is one TCR beta chain. What antigen it recognizes has not been identified. The junction differs from germline at one of its ends, possibly a read error. CDR1 and CDR2 were assigned from the germline V gene as MNHNS and SASEGT. Counted from cysteine to phenylalanine, this CDR3 has 11 amino acids. The kept DNA is CDR3 alone, 33 bases in frame from the first base. This sample is drawn from a study of PD-1 blockade in mismatch repair-deficient tumors (dated 2017 in TCRdb). Study-wide context: Between September 2013 and 2016, more than 75 consecutive patients with around twelve mismatch repair-deficient cancer types, all previously treated and progressing, were enrolled in the trial. Tumor-associated T cell clones in the peripheral blood of patients responding to PD-1 blockade were tracked using deep sequencing of TCR CDR3 regions. Here is what the overall study found, with its caveats: Clones residing in the tumor, which were often undetectable in blood before treatment, expanded quickly after pembrolizumab and then contracted, generally before radiologic responses.

Read against the paper, the sample's time point label means: peripheral blood before pembrolizumab. Mismatch repair deficiency in every enrolled patient was established by polymerase chain reaction or immunohistochemistry. TCR sequencing was carried out for a few patients who responded to pembrolizumab therapy. The phase II trial prospectively evaluated PD-1 blockade with pembrolizumab in advanced mismatch repair-deficient cancers, independent of tissue of origin. Peripheral blood T cell samples were collected serially, before PD-1 blockade began and at several time points afterward. Blood sampling times were reported as weeks after the first pembrolizumab dose. The receptor library was made with the immunoSEQ multiplex PCR assay. TCRdb holds this immuneACCESS table with in-frame rearrangements only. Some clones are missing; in checked studies, unresolved V genes explain under half, and the rest has no known cause. The sample table lists tens of thousands of clones, 84% of them with a count of one. The biggest ten clones account for 2.5% to 3.5% of the sample.

The chain was built from TRBV6-1 and TRBJ2-1, with the D segment identity uncertain. Specimen: PBMCs, collected before pembrolizumab treatment. This clonotype was obtained from an adult with mismatch repair-deficient cancer. Here the CDR3 is given as CASSEGAPPFF. The nucleotides read TGTGCCAGCAGCGAAGGCGCCCCCCCGTTCTTC.